The 29 T cell receptor beta chains below were found in one sample sequenced in a study of blood T cell repertoires in COVID-19. Assay used: immunoSEQ multiplex PCR; TCRdb lists only in-frame clones, some missing. This table holds about 300,000 clones, 85% to 90% found once. Source material: PBMCs or T cells enriched from blood (not recorded which). These receptors were taken from a man younger than 40 who had recovered from COVID-19.

The V call is TRBV27, the J call TRBJ1-3, with 7 bases matching TRBD1. Per the germline V gene, CDR1 is MNHEY and CDR2 is SMNVEV (reference sequence). Trimming removed 6 bases from V and 2 bases from J; junction bases left unmatched: 7. The CDR3 spans 15 residues. The CDR3 DNA reads TGTGCCAGCAGATCGTTGGGGACAGCTGGAAACACCATATATTTT. This translates into CASRSLGTAGNTIYF.

The chain has TRBV7-9 and TRBJ2-7; D uncertain. CDR1 and CDR2 (germline): SEHNR, FQNEAQ (reference sequence). The CDR3 consists of 13 residues. V was pared by 4 bases and J by 4 bases, with 11 bases between. CDR3 sequence reads: CASSSPYGYEQYF. CDR3 nucleotides: TGTGCCAGCAGCTCACCCTACGGGTACGAGCAGTACTTC.

The V gene is TRBV24-1, the J gene TRBJ2-7; 9 nucleotides align to TRBD1. V shed 7 bases and J 5 bases; nucleotides not matched to a gene: 11. Germline CDR1 and CDR2: KGHDR and SFDVKD. This CDR3 region has 15 residues. The CDR3 loop is CATSRTGTGLDEQYF. The CDR3, as DNA: TGTGCCACCAGCAGGACCGGGACAGGGCTGGACGAGCAGTACTTC.

The V and J genes are TRBV7-9 and TRBJ1-4; 9 nucleotides line up with TRBD1. There are 14 residues in the CDR3. CDR1 is SEHNR and CDR2 is FQNEAQ in the germline V gene (reference sequence). Unmatched junction bases numbered 5, after V lost 5 bases and J lost 7 bases. CDR3 protein: CASSLGQGAEKLFF. DNA of the CDR3: TGTGCCAGCAGCCTGGGACAGGGTGCTGAAAAACTGTTTTTT.

This rearrangement joins TRBV5-1 to TRBJ2-7; 7 bases are a match to TRBD2. Germline CDR1 SGHRS, CDR2 YFSETQ. The CDR3 contains 14 residues. V was clipped by 1 base and J by 3 bases; unmatched bases: 4. CDR3 amino acids: CASSLLPGGYEQYF. As DNA, the CDR3 is TGCGCCAGCAGCTTGCTCCCGGGGGGCTACGAGCAGTACTTC.

This chain connects TRBV6-5 to TRBJ2-5, with D perhaps TRBD1 (6 bases). CDR3 length equals 14 residues. V lost 8 bases to trimming and J lost 5 bases, with 18 bases between them. Germline assignment: CDR1 MNHEY and CDR2 SVGAGI. The CDR3 DNA reads as TGTGCCAGCCGAAGGGGGTATGGCGTGGAGACCCAGTACTTC. It codes for CASRRGYGVETQYF.

The chain carries TRBV5-1 and TRBJ2-1; 13 nucleotides align to TRBD2. Trimming took 4 bases from V and 3 from J; bases not matched to a gene: 10. The CDR3 contains 18 residues. The germline CDR1 and CDR2 sequences are SGHRS and YFSETQ. The CDR3 loop reads CASSPRLAGGRGYNEQFF. The CDR3, as DNA: TGCGCCAGCAGCCCCAGACTAGCGGGAGGACGGGGCTACAATGAGCAGTTCTTC.

CDR3 residues: CASSHNRDSYNEQFF. The CDR3 DNA sequence: TGTGCCAGCAGCCATAACAGGGATTCGTACAATGAGCAGTTCTTC. The chain joins TRBV11-2 to TRBJ2-1, with D maybe TRBD1 (6 bases). Trimming left V 5 bases short and J 4 bases short, with 15 bases between. Germline V CDR1 and CDR2: SGHAT, FQNNGV. CDR3 length equals 15 residues.

The chain couples TRBV3-1 (or the pseudogene TRBV3-2) to TRBJ1-1; 9 nucleotides match TRBD1. With 3 bases clipped from V and 4 bases from J, the junction kept 3 bases outside the gene matches. The CDR3 length is 14 residues. Germline assignment: CDR1 LGHDT and CDR2 YNNKEL (reference sequence). The DNA for the CDR3 is TGTGCCAGCAGCCAGTTGACAGGGGGCACTGAAGCTTTCTTT. Encoded protein: CASSQLTGGTEAFF.

The V gene is TRBV5-4, the J gene TRBJ1-2; no clear D gene. Germline CDR1 is SGHNT and CDR2 is YYREEE (reference sequence). The germline V and J ends were trimmed by 2 bases and 3 bases, with 14 bases remaining between them. The CDR3 is made up of 15 amino acids. CDR3 DNA: TGTGCCAGCAGCTTCTTTATCCGGGGAGACTATGGCTACACCTTC. It encodes CASSFFIRGDYGYTF.

The J gene is TRBJ1-2, the V gene TRBV27; 7 bases line up with TRBD1. Germline V gene lookup returns CDR1 MNHEY and CDR2 SMNVEV (reference sequence). The CDR3 spans 13 residues. V dropped 2 bases and J dropped 8; count of bases not matched to a gene: 5. The CDR3 nucleotides read TGTGCCAGCAGTTTAAAGGGGGCGCGAGGCTACACCTTC. This translates into CASSLKGARGYTF.

The chain couples TRBV3-1 (or the pseudogene TRBV3-2) to TRBJ2-1; unclear D gene. CDR1 and CDR2 from the germline V gene are LGHDT and YNNKEL (reference sequence). Trimming stripped 1 base from V and 10 bases from J, with 11 bases between. CDR3 size: 13 residues. CDR3 in amino acids: CASSQALSGEQFF. CDR3 in DNA: TGTGCCAGCAGCCAAGCGCTCTCCGGGGAGCAGTTCTTC.

A few counts support this clone. The chain is built from TRBV5-1 and TRBJ2-7; 8 bases align to TRBD1. CDR1 is SGHRS and CDR2 is YFSETQ in the germline V gene. The J segment lost 4 bases and the V segment lost 4 bases, leaving 7 bases of the junction unmatched. This CDR3 spans 14 amino acids. As DNA, the CDR3 is TGCGCCAGCAGCCCCGACAGGGGAAGGTACGAGCAGTACTTC. It translates to CASSPDRGRYEQYF.

The chain carries TRBV2 and TRBJ1-6; D remains ambiguous. CDR1 and CDR2 from the germline V gene are SNHLY and FYNNEI. The CDR3 spans 12 residues. With 7 bases removed from V and 10 bases from J, the gap between germline ends came to 11 bases. The CDR3 sequence is CASTTSPSPLHF. CDR3 DNA: TGTGCCAGCACAACATCCCCCTCACCCCTCCACTTT.

This chain uses TRBV29-1 with TRBJ2-5; D uncertain. CDR3 length: 15 amino acids. V was shortened by 0 bases and J by 7 bases, with 18 bases between the two germline ends. Looked up from germline, CDR1 is SQVTM and CDR2 is ANQGSEA. In DNA form, the CDR3 reads TGCAGCGTTGAAGAGTTGAGGCAGACGAGAGGGACCCAGTACTTC. Translating it yields CSVEELRQTRGTQYF.

The chain joins TRBV5-4 to TRBJ2-5; TRBD1 matches at 8 bases. The trim removed 9 bases at V and 5 bases at J, leaving 15 bases unmatched. Looked up from germline, CDR1 is SGHNT and CDR2 is YYREEE (reference sequence). This CDR3 has 15 residues. The CDR3 loop reads CAISQQGDLMETQYF. CDR3 nucleotides: TGTGCCATTTCTCAACAGGGGGACTTAATGGAGACCCAGTACTTC.

The chain joins TRBV19 to TRBJ1-5; D gene ambiguous. The V gene lost 1 base and the J gene lost 2 bases, with 21 bases spanning the gap. Germline V gene data show CDR1 as LNHDA and CDR2 as SQIVND (reference sequence). This CDR3 region has 19 residues. CDR3 in amino acids: CASSIGSPPAGEGNQPQHF. CDR3 nucleotide sequence: TGTGCCAGTAGTATAGGGTCCCCACCCGCCGGGGAAGGCAATCAGCCCCAGCATTTT.

The J gene is TRBJ1-4, the V gene TRBV24-1; TRBD1 matches 7 bases. Looked up from germline, CDR1 is KGHDR and CDR2 is SFDVKD. The CDR3 contains 14 residues. J gave up 11 bases and V 4 bases, and 9 bases lay outside the gene matches. The CDR3 sequence: CATSDRPDRVKLFF. The DNA for the CDR3 is TGTGCCACCAGTGACCGCCCCGACAGGGTGAAACTGTTTTTT.

The chain links TRBV6-6 to TRBJ1-5; 10 bases fit TRBD1. Per germline, CDR1 MNHNY and CDR2 SVGAGI (reference sequence). V was pared by 7 bases and J by 3 bases, with 6 bases of the junction left unmatched. The CDR3 extends over 15 amino acids. CDR3 bases: TGTGCCAGCAATTCACGACAGGGGGCCAATCAGCCCCAGCATTTT. Its translation: CASNSRQGANQPQHF.

This clone has just one count. The CDR3 region is CASSFPRPGQGASEQYF. The CDR3 DNA reads as TGTGCCAGCAGCTTCCCTAGACCGGGACAGGGGGCGAGCGAGCAGTACTTC. The V call is TRBV7-6, the J call TRBJ2-7, with 12 bases identical to TRBD1. Trimming took 3 bases from V and 6 from J; bases not matched to a gene: 12. The CDR3 sequence is 17 residues long. Germline CDR1 and CDR2: SGHVS and FNYEAQ.

The V and J genes are TRBV5-6 and TRBJ1-5; D not resolved. Trimming pared 0 bases from V and 0 bases from J, leaving 4 bases between. From germline, CDR1 is SGHDT and CDR2 YYEEEE. CDR3 length: 14 residues. CDR3 sequence: CASSLGPSNQPQHF. The CDR3 DNA follows: TGTGCCAGCAGCTTGGGGCCTAGCAATCAGCCCCAGCATTTT.

V is TRBV6-5 and J is TRBJ2-1; TRBD2 agrees at 14 bases. This CDR3 is 15 amino acids long. Trimming cost V 5 bases and J 10 bases; bases outside gene matches: 7. Germline loops: CDR1 MNHEY, CDR2 SVGAGI. The CDR3 DNA reads as TGTGCCAGCAGTAAGACTAGCGGGGGGGCTGAGGAGCAGTTCTTC. Residues: CASSKTSGGAEEQFF.

In DNA, the CDR3 is TGTGCCAGCAGTTCCCGGACAGCTACTCATGGCTACACCTTC. Translation: CASSSRTATHGYTF. This sequence joins TRBV28 and TRBJ1-2; D is possibly TRBD1 (6 bases). V shed 4 bases and J shed 6 bases, with 15 bases lying between them. This CDR3 has 14 residues. Germline loops: CDR1 MDHEN, CDR2 SYDVKM.

The gene calls are TRBV5-1 and TRBJ1-2, with a weak D call TRBD1 (5 bases). Trimming cost V 4 bases and J 3 bases, with 13 bases left between them. Germline V gene lookup returns CDR1 SGHRS and CDR2 YFSETQ. CDR3 length: 14 residues. CDR3 in amino acids: CASSDQGDYYGYTF. The CDR3 DNA sequence: TGCGCCAGCAGCGATCAGGGTGATTACTATGGCTACACCTTC.

A single count supports this clone. The rearrangement links TRBV27 to TRBJ2-7, with D possibly TRBD1 on 5 matching bases. Germline CDR1 MNHEY, CDR2 SMNVEV (reference sequence). This CDR3 contains 14 residues. Trimming shortened V by 5 bases and J by 6 bases, and 17 bases separated the two germline ends. The CDR3 loop is CASSLGPEGFEQYF. In DNA form, the CDR3 reads TGTGCCAGCAGTCTGGGGCCCGAAGGTTTCGAGCAGTACTTC.

V gene TRBV6-5 combines with J gene TRBJ1-5; D is unresolved. The CDR3 has 16 amino acids. V shed 4 bases and J shed 0 bases, with 13 bases lying between them. Germline V CDR1 and CDR2: MNHEY, SVGAGI. The CDR3 reads CASSSYTDYSNQPQHF. The CDR3 region has the DNA TGTGCCAGCAGTTCGTATACTGATTATAGCAATCAGCCCCAGCATTTT.

In the case of this clone: This sample also contains other DNA sequences that code for the same CDR3. This sequence joins TRBV5-1 and TRBJ2-2, with a tentative D call TRBD2 (5 bases). There are 15 residues in the CDR3. CDR1 SGHRS and CDR2 YFSETQ come from the germline V gene. V was cut by 0 bases and J by 1 base, with 7 bases left in between. The CDR3 coding sequence is TGCGCCAGCAGCTTGGCCGGGGTGAACACCGGGGAGCTGTTTTTT. It codes for CASSLAGVNTGELFF.

V gene TRBV4-2 combines with J gene TRBJ1-4; D is unclear. Germline CDR1 reads LGHNA; CDR2 reads YNFKEQ. The CDR3 totals 14 residues. Trimming took off 1 base at V and 8 bases at J, with 11 bases between the two ends. CDR3 in DNA: TGTGCCAGCAGCCAAGGTGTGGCGGCCGAAAAACTGTTTTTT. It encodes CASSQGVAAEKLFF.

This chain joins TRBV11-3 and TRBJ1-2; D gene unclear. The CDR3 sequence is 12 residues long. CDR1 is SGHNT, CDR2 YENEEA, per germline. The V and J ends lost 0 bases and 8 bases respectively, with 7 bases between them. The CDR3 protein is CASSLDLEGYTF. Written as DNA, the CDR3 is TGTGCCAGCAGCTTAGATCTCGAGGGCTACACCTTC.